This T cell receptor beta chain emerged from a study of T cell responses to AZD1222 COVID-19 vaccine. Looking at the study overall: Second doses were pooled across both intervals (about 4 or about 12 weeks). Study-wide points: There were vaccine-associated CD4 TCRs across spike, dominant at 160-218 and 743-854.

Trimming cost V 4 bases and J 4 bases, with 11 bases left between them. CDR3 size: 13 residues. The germline CDR1 and CDR2 sequences are SGDLS and YYNGEE. Comments on this clone: No antigen is known for it.

Clones were read by immunoSEQ multiplex PCR, and TCRdb kept only the in-frame ones, dropping some. The table shows approximately 160,000 clones, with just under 95% occurring only once. Sequencing was performed on peripheral blood, taken on day 0 of AZD1222 vaccination. V usage is TRBV9 and J usage is TRBJ1-1; D possibly corresponds to TRBD1 (5 bases). This clonotype originated in an adult in good health. The CDR3 loop is CASSRGPTTEAFF. CDR3 nucleotides: TGTGCCAGCAGCCGGGGACCGACCACTGAAGCTTTCTTT. Based on the CDR3 plus reference TRBV9 and TRBJ1-1, the full variable domain is DSGVTQTPKHLITATGQRVTLRCSPRSGDLSVYWYQQSLDQGLQFLIQYYNGEERAKGNILERFSAQQFPDLHSELNLSSLELGDSALYFCASSRGPTTEAFFGQGTRLTVV.